Listed below are T cell receptor beta chains from one sample, sequenced in a study of beta chain features in type 1 diabetes. Using immunoSEQ multiplex PCR, the repertoire was profiled, and TCRdb retains in-frame clones only, with some absent. The table records about 300,000 clones, around an eighth of them present only once. The specimen sequenced was naive CD4+ T cells from blood. The receptors were sampled from a woman aged 18-35 years with type 1 diabetes. Each CDR3 is given with its conserved first and last residue. The order of the fields is V gene, J gene, CDR3 protein.

v_call: TRBV7-2
j_call: TRBJ2-3
cdr3_aa: CASSLGTQGSDTQYF

v_call: TRBV6-5
j_call: TRBJ2-5
cdr3_aa: CASSYSGQGQGETQYF

v_call: TRBV11-3
j_call: TRBJ1-1
cdr3_aa: CASMEDRDTEAFF

v_call: TRBV28
j_call: TRBJ2-7
cdr3_aa: CASSTSGPLYEQYF

v_call: TRBV6-1
j_call: TRBJ2-3
cdr3_aa: CASSGPRTGSTDTQYF

v_call: TRBV25-1
j_call: TRBJ2-1
cdr3_aa: CASSGKQADNEQFF

v_call: TRBV5-4
j_call: TRBJ2-3
cdr3_aa: CASSLYERASTDTQYF

v_call: TRBV7-2
j_call: TRBJ2-3
cdr3_aa: CASSLGGADTQYF

v_call: TRBV27
j_call: TRBJ2-7
cdr3_aa: CASSIRQGLTYEQYF

v_call: TRBV11-2
j_call: TRBJ2-2
cdr3_aa: CASSRAGSSGTGELFF

v_call: TRBV2
j_call: TRBJ2-3
cdr3_aa: CASNRGGTDTQYF

v_call: TRBV4-2
j_call: TRBJ2-2
cdr3_aa: CASSQNRGQTGELFF

v_call: TRBV9
j_call: TRBJ2-5
cdr3_aa: CASSAGTSGIQETQYF

v_call: TRBV19
j_call: TRBJ2-7
cdr3_aa: CASSALTSRTEQYF

v_call: TRBV29-1
j_call: TRBJ1-3
cdr3_aa: CSVEANRDTIYF

v_call: TRBV4-3
j_call: TRBJ2-2
cdr3_aa: CASSLITTRVPGELFF

v_call: TRBV19
j_call: TRBJ2-1
cdr3_aa: CASTGSDYNEQFF

v_call: TRBV11-2
j_call: TRBJ2-1
cdr3_aa: CASSLAGTSVLNEQFF

v_call: TRBV19
j_call: TRBJ2-1
cdr3_aa: CASSTTLADSYNEQFF

v_call: TRBV28
j_call: TRBJ2-7
cdr3_aa: CASSPWDREPYEQYF

v_call: TRBV5-6
j_call: TRBJ2-3
cdr3_aa: CASSLAGDTQYF

v_call: TRBV20-1
j_call: TRBJ2-5
cdr3_aa: CSGTKETQYF

v_call: TRBV7-2
j_call: TRBJ2-5
cdr3_aa: CASSLARGGGDQETQYF

v_call: TRBV28
j_call: TRBJ2-5
cdr3_aa: CASSRPFTSGRPKETQYF

v_call: TRBV4-1
j_call: TRBJ1-5
cdr3_aa: CASAREGTVVQPQHF

v_call: TRBV5-1
j_call: TRBJ2-6
cdr3_aa: CASSLPSTGGANVLTF

v_call: TRBV30
j_call: TRBJ1-5
cdr3_aa: CAYQGQGGQPQHF

v_call: TRBV7-8
j_call: TRBJ2-5
cdr3_aa: CASSTPIRDREKTQYF

v_call: TRBV9
j_call: TRBJ2-5
cdr3_aa: CASSATGYQETQYF

v_call: TRBV2
j_call: TRBJ1-5
cdr3_aa: CASSGYRVNQPQHF

v_call: TRBV11-3
j_call: TRBJ2-1
cdr3_aa: CASSLDSGTYNEQFF

v_call: TRBV2
j_call: TRBJ2-7
cdr3_aa: CASSEPLGLAPRYEQYF

v_call: TRBV29-1
j_call: TRBJ2-1
cdr3_aa: CSVDRLAGVYNEQFF

v_call: TRBV6-5
j_call: TRBJ2-7
cdr3_aa: CASSYSITRGYEQYF

v_call: TRBV19
j_call: TRBJ1-1
cdr3_aa: CASLEGQGGTEAFF

v_call: TRBV4-2
j_call: TRBJ1-2
cdr3_aa: CASSHTSGPGGAGYTF

v_call: TRBV5-1
j_call: TRBJ2-5
cdr3_aa: CASSLGTGETQYF

v_call: TRBV5-1
j_call: TRBJ1-1
cdr3_aa: CASSPADTHTEAFF

v_call: TRBV5-1
j_call: TRBJ2-5
cdr3_aa: CASSPETSGRRQTQYF

v_call: TRBV11-2
j_call: TRBJ1-5
cdr3_aa: CASSPSVYSNQPQHF

v_call: TRBV5-6
j_call: TRBJ2-1
cdr3_aa: CASSSWTGEIYNEQFF

v_call: TRBV11-2
j_call: TRBJ2-7
cdr3_aa: CASSLVGNSYEQYF

v_call: TRBV30
j_call: TRBJ2-1
cdr3_aa: CAWRRGLSSYNEQFF

v_call: TRBV20-1
j_call: TRBJ2-7
cdr3_aa: CSAGTSWEQYF